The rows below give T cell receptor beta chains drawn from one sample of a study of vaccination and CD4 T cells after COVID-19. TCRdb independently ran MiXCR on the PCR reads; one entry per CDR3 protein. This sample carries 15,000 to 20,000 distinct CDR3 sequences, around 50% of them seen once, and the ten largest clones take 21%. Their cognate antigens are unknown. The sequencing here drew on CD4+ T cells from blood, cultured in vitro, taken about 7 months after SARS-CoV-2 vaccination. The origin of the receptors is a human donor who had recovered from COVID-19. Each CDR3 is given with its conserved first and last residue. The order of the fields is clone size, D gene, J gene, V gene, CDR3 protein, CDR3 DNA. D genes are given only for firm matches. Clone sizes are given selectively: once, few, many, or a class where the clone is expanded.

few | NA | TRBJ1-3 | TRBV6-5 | CASSSHSGNTIYF | TGTGCCAGCAGTTCCCACAGCGGAAACACCATATATTTT
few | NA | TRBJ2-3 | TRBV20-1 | CSGGGTDTQYF | TGCAGTGGGGGGGGCACAGATACGCAGTATTTT
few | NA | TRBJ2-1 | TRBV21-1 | CASSKDWGTSGYNEQFF | TGTGCCAGCAGCAAAGATTGGGGGACTAGCGGCTACAATGAGCAGTTCTTC
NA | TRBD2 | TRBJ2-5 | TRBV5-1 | CASSSQGLAGETQYF | TGCGCCAGCAGCTCACAAGGACTAGCGGGAGAGACCCAGTACTTC
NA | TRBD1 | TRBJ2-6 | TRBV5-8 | CASSSGQLGANVLTF | TGTGCCAGCAGCTCGGGACAGCTCGGGGCCAACGTCCTGACTTTC
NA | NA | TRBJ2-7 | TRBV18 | CASSPPAASDEQYF | TGTGCCAGCTCACCACCCGCCGCGTCTGACGAGCAGTACTTC
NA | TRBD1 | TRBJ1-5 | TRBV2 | CASSGDRGHRQPQHF | TGTGCCAGCAGTGGCGACAGGGGGCATCGTCAGCCCCAGCATTTT
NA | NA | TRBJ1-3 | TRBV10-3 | CAISRGGSSGNTIYF | TGTGCCATCAGCCGGGGGGGGAGCTCTGGAAACACCATATATTTT
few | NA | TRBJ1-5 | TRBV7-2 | CASSPWTADQPQHF | TGTGCCAGCAGCCCTTGGACGGCGGATCAGCCCCAGCATTTT
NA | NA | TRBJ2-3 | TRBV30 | CAWALDGTDTQYF | TGTGCCTGGGCCTTAGACGGCACAGATACGCAGTATTTT
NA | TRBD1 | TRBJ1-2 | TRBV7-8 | CASSPGTDYGYTF | TGTGCCAGCAGCCCCGGGACAGACTATGGCTACACCTTC
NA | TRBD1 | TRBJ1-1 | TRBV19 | CASSDPGTGGKAFF | TGTGCCAGTAGCGACCCCGGGACAGGGGGCAAAGCTTTCTTT
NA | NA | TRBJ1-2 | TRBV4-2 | CASSQDGMGGRGYTF | TGTGCCAGCAGCCAAGATGGGATGGGCGGTCGGGGCTACACCTTC
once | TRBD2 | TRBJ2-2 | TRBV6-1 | CASSELAGDTGELFF | TGTGCCAGCAGTGAACTAGCGGGGGACACCGGGGAGCTGTTTTTT
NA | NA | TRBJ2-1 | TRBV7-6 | CASSLGQDNEQFF | TGTGCTAGCAGCTTAGGCCAGGACAATGAGCAGTTCTTC